Presented here are 21 T cell receptor beta chains from one specimen sequenced in a study of T cell responses to AZD1222 COVID-19 vaccine. Sequencing was performed with immunoSEQ multiplex PCR; in TCRdb, only in-frame clones are kept and a portion is missing. The repertoire holds roughly 150,000 clones, with roughly 92% as singletons. The material was peripheral blood, obtained 28 days after the second AZD1222 dose. These TCRs come from an adult who received the AZD1222 COVID-19 vaccine.

The V and J genes are TRBV27 and TRBJ2-1, with no clear D. Germline CDR1 and CDR2: MNHEY and SMNVEV (reference sequence). Trimming removed 0 bases at V and 6 bases at J, with 12 bases between. The CDR3 spans 15 residues. The DNA for the CDR3 is TGTGCCAGCAGTTTATCGGATAGCCGATTCAATGAGCAGTTCTTC. It codes for CASSLSDSRFNEQFF.

The rearrangement joins TRBV3-1 (or the pseudogene TRBV3-2) to TRBJ1-5; the D gene is possibly TRBD1 (5 bases). CDR3 size: 15 residues. The V end was cut by 1 base, the J end by 1 base, with 8 bases between. Germline-derived CDR1 and CDR2 are LGHDT and YNNKEL (reference sequence). The CDR3 DNA follows: TGTGCCAGCAGCCAAGTTGGGGCCAGCAATCAGCCCCAGCATTTT. It codes for CASSQVGASNQPQHF.

The chain carries TRBV4-2 and TRBJ2-7, with D possibly matching TRBD2 (7 bases). V was clipped by 1 base and J by 3 bases, with 19 bases between them. Germline lookup yields CDR1 LGHNA and CDR2 YNFKEQ. The CDR3 spans 17 residues. The CDR3 here is CASSQAFRGAGVYEQYF. The CDR3 DNA reads TGTGCCAGCAGCCAAGCCTTTCGGGGGGCCGGTGTCTACGAGCAGTACTTC.

This clone was found once. The chain has TRBV5-1 and TRBJ2-5; TRBD2 is a possible D gene (5 bases). The CDR3 has 15 amino acids. V gave up 0 bases and J gave up 2 bases, with 11 bases separating them. Germline loops: CDR1 SGHRS, CDR2 YFSETQ. The CDR3 spells CASSLVEGRQETQYF. CDR3 DNA sequence: TGCGCCAGCAGCTTGGTTGAGGGAAGACAAGAGACCCAGTACTTC.

The chain recombines TRBV2 with TRBJ2-2; D possibly matches TRBD1 or TRBD2 (5 bases each). From germline, CDR1 is SNHLY and CDR2 FYNNEI. Between the trimmed V and J ends, which lost 6 bases and 0 bases, there was a span of 8 bases. The CDR3 consists of 14 residues. CDR3 loop: CASRRGANTGELFF. The CDR3 coding sequence is TGTGCCAGCAGGAGGGGAGCGAACACCGGGGAGCTGTTTTTT.

V gene TRBV18 combines with J gene TRBJ1-4, with 9 bases aligning to TRBD1. V was pared by 3 bases and J by 7 bases, with 6 bases of the junction left unmatched. CDR1 is KGHSH, CDR2 LQKENI, per germline. CDR3 length: 15 residues. This CDR3 is CASSPGQGTGEKLFF. Here the CDR3 DNA reads TGTGCCAGCTCACCGGGACAGGGAACAGGTGAAAAACTGTTTTTT.

The rearrangement joins TRBV2 to TRBJ2-1; possible D gene TRBD2, 6 bases. Germline V gives CDR1 SNHLY, CDR2 FYNNEI. The CDR3 runs 15 residues. V dropped 6 bases and J dropped 1 base, with 13 bases sitting between them. The CDR3 DNA reads TGTGCCAGCAGCGCCACAGCGGGTTCCTACAATGAGCAGTTCTTC. Protein product: CASSATAGSYNEQFF.

The V call is TRBV6-5, the J call TRBJ1-4, with TRBD1 identical over 8 bases. Per the germline V gene, CDR1 is MNHEY and CDR2 is SVGAGI. This CDR3 has 14 amino acids. With V trimmed by 6 bases and J by 8 bases, 8 bases remained unmatched. The CDR3 reads CASRRTGLGEKLFF. CDR3 DNA sequence: TGTGCCAGCAGGCGGACAGGGCTGGGGGAAAAACTGTTTTTT.

Only one count was recorded for this clone. The CDR3 is CASSPPGQPQHF. Here the CDR3 DNA reads TGTGCCAGCTCACCACCGGGGCAGCCCCAGCATTTT. The genes are TRBV18 and TRBJ1-5; the D is unclear. Germline-derived CDR1 and CDR2 are KGHSH and LQKENI. The V gene lost 0 bases and the J gene lost 7 bases, with 4 bases spanning the gap. The CDR3 runs 12 residues.

This clone was observed a single time. The gene calls are TRBV6-4 and TRBJ2-2; the D gene is possibly TRBD1 (6 bases). This CDR3 is built from 14 residues. Per the germline V gene, CDR1 is MRHNA and CDR2 is SNTAGT. The V end was cut by 4 bases, the J end by 3 bases, with 9 bases between. The CDR3 nucleotides are TGTGCCAGCAGTGGCAGGGGAGACACCGGGGAGCTGTTTTTT. Protein product: CASSGRGDTGELFF.

This chain connects TRBV30 to TRBJ2-2, with 8 bases identical to TRBD2. Germline V gene sequence: CDR1 GTSNPN, CDR2 SVGIG (reference sequence). V lost 7 bases, J lost 6 bases, and 13 bases stayed unmatched. This CDR3 is 15 amino acids long. The CDR3 nucleotides read TGTGCCTACGACCCCGGGACTAGGGAGCCCGGGGAGCTGTTTTTT. Encoded protein: CAYDPGTREPGELFF.

The CDR3 DNA follows: TGTGCCAGCTCACAAAGTCGAGACAGCGCCTATGGCTACACCTTC. This sequence encodes CASSQSRDSAYGYTF. The chain carries TRBV18 and TRBJ1-2; TRBD1 is a possible D gene (5 bases). The CDR3 is 15 residues long. Germline V gives CDR1 KGHSH, CDR2 LQKENI. With 4 bases removed from V and 4 bases from J, the gap between germline ends came to 16 bases.

This chain links TRBV6-5 with TRBJ2-7, with 7 bases matching TRBD2. The CDR3 consists of 15 residues. The J segment lost 5 bases and the V segment lost 7 bases, leaving 14 bases of the junction unmatched. Germline CDR1 and CDR2: MNHEY and SVGAGI. CDR3 loop: CASTLFPGGPHEQYF. The CDR3 DNA reads as TGTGCCAGCACCCTCTTTCCGGGAGGTCCCCACGAGCAGTACTTC.

The chain couples TRBV11-2 to TRBJ2-7; 7 bases fit TRBD1. Losses at the gene ends were 2 bases for V and 3 bases for J; bases not matched to a gene: 4. From germline, CDR1 is SGHAT and CDR2 FQNNGV. The CDR3 has 14 amino acids. CDR3 region: CASSLRDRFYEQYF. CDR3 bases: TGTGCCAGCAGCTTACGGGACAGATTCTACGAGCAGTACTTC.

V is TRBV6-5 and J is TRBJ2-7, with D perhaps TRBD1 (6 bases). The CDR3 sequence is 15 residues long. CDR1 is MNHEY and CDR2 is SVGAGI in the germline V gene. Trimming left V 2 bases short and J 4 bases short, with 15 bases between. CDR3 amino acids: CASSYKFQTGYEQYF. CDR3 DNA sequence: TGTGCCAGCAGTTACAAATTCCAGACAGGTTACGAGCAGTACTTC.

The chain combines TRBV12-2 with TRBJ1-3. TRBV12-2 is deemed a pseudogene. The CDR3 extends over 13 amino acids. DNA of the CDR3: TGTGCAAGTCGCTTAGACTCTGGAAACACCATATATTTT. Encoded protein: CASRLDSGNTIYF.

V usage is TRBV6-8 and J usage is TRBJ2-7, with 11 positions matching TRBD2. J lost 6 bases, V lost 0 bases, and 4 bases had no gene match. The CDR3 totals 15 residues. Germline assignment: CDR1 MNHGY and CDR2 SAAAGT. The CDR3 nucleotides are TGTGCCAGCAGTTACTCGACTAGCGGGAAGGGCGAGCAGTACTTC. Its translation is CASSYSTSGKGEQYF.

The table lists this clone with a count of one. J is TRBJ2-1 and V is TRBV7-9; TRBD2 aligns across 8 bases. CDR1 is SEHNR, CDR2 FQNEAQ, per germline (reference sequence). The CDR3 spans 13 residues. V lost 4 bases to trimming and J lost 9 bases; unmatched junction nucleotides: 5. CDR3 DNA sequence: TGTGCCAGCAGCTACGGACTAGCAAGTGAGCAGTTCTTC. This codes for CASSYGLASEQFF.

This chain joins TRBV18 and TRBJ1-1, with 8 positions matching TRBD1. The CDR3 has 14 residues. After removal of 5 bases from V and 4 bases from J, the junction contained 6 bases not matched to a gene. Per the germline V gene, CDR1 is KGHSH and CDR2 is LQKENI. This CDR3 is CASSSNRGSTEAFF. CDR3 DNA: TGTGCCAGCTCATCCAACAGGGGGTCCACTGAAGCTTTCTTT.

V is TRBV5-6 and J is TRBJ2-7; D possibly corresponds to TRBD2 (6 bases). This CDR3 is built from 14 residues. The germline V gene has CDR1 SGHDT and CDR2 YYEEEE. V shed 2 bases and J shed 3 bases, with 12 bases lying between them. The CDR3 DNA is TGTGCCAGCAGCTTTTCAGGCGGGAACTACGAGCAGTACTTC. Its protein product is CASSFSGGNYEQYF.

J is TRBJ2-7 and V is TRBV7-9; the D gene is possibly TRBD1 (5 bases). The CDR3 spans 13 residues. V was clipped by 0 bases and J by 6 bases, with 9 bases between them. Looked up from germline, CDR1 is SEHNR and CDR2 is FQNEAQ (reference sequence). The CDR3 sequence is CASSLAAGSEQYF. The CDR3 region has the DNA TGTGCCAGCAGCTTAGCGGCAGGGTCCGAGCAGTACTTC.